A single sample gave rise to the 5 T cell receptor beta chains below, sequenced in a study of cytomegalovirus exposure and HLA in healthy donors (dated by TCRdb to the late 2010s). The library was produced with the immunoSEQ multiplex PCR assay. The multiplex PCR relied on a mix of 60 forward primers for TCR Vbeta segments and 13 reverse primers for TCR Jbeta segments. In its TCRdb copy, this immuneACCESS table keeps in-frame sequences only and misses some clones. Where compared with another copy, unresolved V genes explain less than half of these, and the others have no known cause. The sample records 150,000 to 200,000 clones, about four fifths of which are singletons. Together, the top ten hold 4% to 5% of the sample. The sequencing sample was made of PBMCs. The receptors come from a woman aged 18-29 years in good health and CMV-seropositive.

CDR3 bases: TGTGCCAGCAGCGGAGGGGGAGCGGGGGGGCGTGGGACCCAGTACTTC. Translated, it gives CASSGGGAGGRGTQYF. The chain uses TRBV5-4 and TRBJ2-5; TRBD2 matches 10 bases. Looked up from germline, CDR1 is SGHNT and CDR2 is YYREEE (reference sequence). With V trimmed by 4 bases and J by 7 bases, 13 bases remained unmatched. The CDR3 is 16 amino acids.

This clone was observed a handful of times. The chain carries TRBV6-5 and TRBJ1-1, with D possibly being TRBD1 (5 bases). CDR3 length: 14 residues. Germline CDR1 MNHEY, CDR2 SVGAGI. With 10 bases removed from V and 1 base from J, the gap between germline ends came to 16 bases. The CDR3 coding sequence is TGTGCCACCAGGATTCCCCAGGGGAACACTGAAGCTTTCTTT. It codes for CATRIPQGNTEAFF.

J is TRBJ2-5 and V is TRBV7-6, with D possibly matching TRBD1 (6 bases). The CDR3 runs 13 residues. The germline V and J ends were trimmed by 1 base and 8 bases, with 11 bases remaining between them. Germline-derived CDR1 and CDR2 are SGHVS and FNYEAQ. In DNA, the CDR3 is TGTGCCAGCAGCTTAGGACAGGCTTACACCCAGTACTTC. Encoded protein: CASSLGQAYTQYF.

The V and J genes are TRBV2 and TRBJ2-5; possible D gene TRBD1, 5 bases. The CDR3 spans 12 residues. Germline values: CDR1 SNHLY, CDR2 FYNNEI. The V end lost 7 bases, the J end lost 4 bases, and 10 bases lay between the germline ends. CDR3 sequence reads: CASNPDRETQYF. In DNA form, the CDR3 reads TGTGCCAGCAACCCCGACAGAGAGACCCAGTACTTC.

CDR3 coding DNA: TGTGCCAGCAGTTCGGTCCTGAATGAGCAGTTCTTC. Translated: CASSSVLNEQFF. The chain couples TRBV6-1 to TRBJ2-1; D is unclear. Trimming stripped 5 bases from V and 7 bases from J, with 9 bases between. CDR3 size: 12 residues. Germline V gives CDR1 MNHNS, CDR2 SASEGT.